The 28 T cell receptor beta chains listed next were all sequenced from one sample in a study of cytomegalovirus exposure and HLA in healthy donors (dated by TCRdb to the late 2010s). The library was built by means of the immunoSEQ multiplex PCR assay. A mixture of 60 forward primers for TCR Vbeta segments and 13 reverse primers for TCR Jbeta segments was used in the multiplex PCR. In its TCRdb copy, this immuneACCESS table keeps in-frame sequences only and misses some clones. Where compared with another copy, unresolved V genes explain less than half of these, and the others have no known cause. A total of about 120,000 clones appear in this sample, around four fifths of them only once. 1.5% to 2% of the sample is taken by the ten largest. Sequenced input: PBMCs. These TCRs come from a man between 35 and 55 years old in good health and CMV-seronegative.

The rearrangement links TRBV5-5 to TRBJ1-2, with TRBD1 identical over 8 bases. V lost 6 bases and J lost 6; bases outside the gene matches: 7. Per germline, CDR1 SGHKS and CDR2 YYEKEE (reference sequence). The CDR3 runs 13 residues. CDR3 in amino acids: CASNERQGHGYTF. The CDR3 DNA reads TGTGCCAGCAACGAGCGACAGGGGCATGGCTACACCTTC.

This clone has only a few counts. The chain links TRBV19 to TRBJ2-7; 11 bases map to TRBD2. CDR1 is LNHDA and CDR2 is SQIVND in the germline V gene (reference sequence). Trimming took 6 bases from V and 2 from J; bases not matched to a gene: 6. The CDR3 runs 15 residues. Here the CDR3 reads CASRQLAGDTYEQYF. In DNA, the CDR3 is TGTGCCAGTAGGCAACTAGCGGGAGACACCTACGAGCAGTACTTC.

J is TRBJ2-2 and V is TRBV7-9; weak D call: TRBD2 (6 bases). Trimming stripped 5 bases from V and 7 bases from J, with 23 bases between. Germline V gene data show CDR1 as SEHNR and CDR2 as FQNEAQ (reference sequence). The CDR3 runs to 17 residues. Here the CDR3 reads CASSQGTGTPRGGELFF. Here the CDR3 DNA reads TGTGCCAGCAGCCAGGGAACCGGGACTCCCAGAGGCGGGGAGCTGTTTTTT.

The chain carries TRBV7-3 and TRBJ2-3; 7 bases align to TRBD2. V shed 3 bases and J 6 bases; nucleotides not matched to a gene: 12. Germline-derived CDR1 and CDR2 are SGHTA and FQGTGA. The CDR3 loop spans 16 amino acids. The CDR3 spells CASSLLAGGPSDTQYF. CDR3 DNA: TGTGCCAGCAGCTTGTTAGCGGGCGGCCCTTCCGATACGCAGTATTTT.

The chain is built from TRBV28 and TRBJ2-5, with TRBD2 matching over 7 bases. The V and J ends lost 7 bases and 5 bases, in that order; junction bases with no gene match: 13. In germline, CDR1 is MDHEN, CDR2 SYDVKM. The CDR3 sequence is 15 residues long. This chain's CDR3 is CASKPFGQGGETQYF. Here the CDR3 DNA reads TGTGCCAGCAAACCCTTCGGGCAGGGAGGGGAGACCCAGTACTTC. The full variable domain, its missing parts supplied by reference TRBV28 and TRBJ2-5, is DVKVTQSSRYLVKRTGEKVFLECVQDMDHENMFWYRQDPGLGLRLIYFSYDVKMKEKGDIPEGYSVSREKKERFSLILESASTNQTSMYLCASKPFGQGGETQYFGPGTRLLVL.

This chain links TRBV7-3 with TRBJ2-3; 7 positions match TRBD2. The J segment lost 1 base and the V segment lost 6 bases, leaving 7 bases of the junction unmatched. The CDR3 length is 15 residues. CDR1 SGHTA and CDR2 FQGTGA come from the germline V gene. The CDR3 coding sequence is TGTGCCAGCAGTTATGATGCGGGGGGCACAGATACGCAGTATTTT. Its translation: CASSYDAGGTDTQYF.

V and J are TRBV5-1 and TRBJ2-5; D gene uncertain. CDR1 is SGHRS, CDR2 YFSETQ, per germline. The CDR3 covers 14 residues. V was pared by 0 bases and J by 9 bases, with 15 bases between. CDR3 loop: CASSLVAGERPQYF. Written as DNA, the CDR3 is TGCGCCAGCAGCTTGGTGGCAGGCGAACGGCCCCAGTACTTC.

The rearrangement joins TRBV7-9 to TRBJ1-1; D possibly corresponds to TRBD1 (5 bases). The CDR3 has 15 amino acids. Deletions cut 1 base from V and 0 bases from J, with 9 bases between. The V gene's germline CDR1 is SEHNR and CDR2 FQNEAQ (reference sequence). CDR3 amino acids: CASSLGRGLNTEAFF. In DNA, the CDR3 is TGTGCCAGCAGCTTAGGGCGGGGCCTGAACACTGAAGCTTTCTTT.

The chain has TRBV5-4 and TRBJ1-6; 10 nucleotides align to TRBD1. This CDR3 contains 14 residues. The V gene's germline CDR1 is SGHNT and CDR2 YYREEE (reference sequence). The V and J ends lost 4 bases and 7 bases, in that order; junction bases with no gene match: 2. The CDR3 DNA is TGTGCCAGCAGCGGGACAGGGGACAATTCACCCCTCCACTTT. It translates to CASSGTGDNSPLHF.

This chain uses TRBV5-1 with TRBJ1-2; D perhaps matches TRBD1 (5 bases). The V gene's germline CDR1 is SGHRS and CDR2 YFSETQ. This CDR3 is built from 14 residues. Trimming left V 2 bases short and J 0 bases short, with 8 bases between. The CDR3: CASSLQDSNYGYTF. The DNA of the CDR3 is TGCGCCAGCAGCTTACAGGATTCTAACTATGGCTACACCTTC.

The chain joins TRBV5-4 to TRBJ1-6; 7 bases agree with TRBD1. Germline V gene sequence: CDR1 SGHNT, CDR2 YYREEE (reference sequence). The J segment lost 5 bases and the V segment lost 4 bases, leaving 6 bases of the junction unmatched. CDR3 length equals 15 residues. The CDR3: CASSKPGQNNSPLHF. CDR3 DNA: TGTGCCAGCAGCAAACCGGGACAGAATAATTCACCCCTCCACTTT. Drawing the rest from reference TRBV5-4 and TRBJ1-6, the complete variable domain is ETGVTQSPTHLIKTRGQQVTLRCSSQSGHNTVSWYQQALGQGPQFIFQYYREEENGRGNFPPRFSGLQFPNYSSELNVNALELDDSALYLCASSKPGQNNSPLHFGNGTRLTVT.

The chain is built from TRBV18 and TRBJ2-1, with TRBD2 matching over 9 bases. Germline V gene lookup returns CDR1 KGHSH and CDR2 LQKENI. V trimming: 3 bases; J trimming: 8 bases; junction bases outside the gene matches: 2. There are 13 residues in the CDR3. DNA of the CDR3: TGTGCCAGCTCACCGGCGGGAGGGGATGAGCAGTTCTTC. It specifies CASSPAGGDEQFF.

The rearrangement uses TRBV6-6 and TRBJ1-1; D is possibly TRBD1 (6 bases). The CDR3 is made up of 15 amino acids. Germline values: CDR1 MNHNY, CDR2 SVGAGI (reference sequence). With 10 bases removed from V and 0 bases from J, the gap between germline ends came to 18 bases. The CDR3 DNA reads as TGTGCCACAACAACAGGGTTTTACATGAACACTGAAGCTTTCTTT. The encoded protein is CATTTGFYMNTEAFF.

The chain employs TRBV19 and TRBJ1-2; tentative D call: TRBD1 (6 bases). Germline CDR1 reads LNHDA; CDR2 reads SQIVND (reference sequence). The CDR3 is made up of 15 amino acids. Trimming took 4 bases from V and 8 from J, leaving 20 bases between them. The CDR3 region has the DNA TGTGCCAGTAGTAGCCACGCAGGGGCGCATGAAGGCTACACCTTC. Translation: CASSSHAGAHEGYTF.

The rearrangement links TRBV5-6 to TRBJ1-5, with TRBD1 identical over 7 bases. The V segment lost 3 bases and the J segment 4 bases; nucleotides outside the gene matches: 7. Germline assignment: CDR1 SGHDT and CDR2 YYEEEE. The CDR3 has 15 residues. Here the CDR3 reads CASSSIDRENQPQHF. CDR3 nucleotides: TGTGCCAGCAGCTCCATCGACAGGGAAAATCAGCCCCAGCATTTT.

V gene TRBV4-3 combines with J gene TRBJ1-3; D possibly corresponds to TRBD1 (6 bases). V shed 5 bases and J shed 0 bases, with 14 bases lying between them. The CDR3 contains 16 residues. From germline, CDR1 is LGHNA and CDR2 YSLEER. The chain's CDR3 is CASSYYYRDSGNTIYF. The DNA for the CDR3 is TGCGCCAGCAGCTACTACTACAGGGACTCTGGAAACACCATATATTTT.

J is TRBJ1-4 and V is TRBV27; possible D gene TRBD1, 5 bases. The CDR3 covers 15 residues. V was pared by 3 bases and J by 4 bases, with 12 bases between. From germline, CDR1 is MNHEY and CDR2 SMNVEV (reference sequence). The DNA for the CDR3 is TGTGCCAGCAGTTTTCAGGCGGGGGTTAATGAAAAACTGTTTTTT. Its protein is CASSFQAGVNEKLFF.

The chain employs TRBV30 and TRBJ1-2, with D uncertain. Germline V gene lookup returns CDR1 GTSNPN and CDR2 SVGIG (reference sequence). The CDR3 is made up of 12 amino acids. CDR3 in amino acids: CARKSTVYGYTF. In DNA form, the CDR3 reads TGTGCGCGGAAGTCAACGGTCTATGGCTACACCTTC.

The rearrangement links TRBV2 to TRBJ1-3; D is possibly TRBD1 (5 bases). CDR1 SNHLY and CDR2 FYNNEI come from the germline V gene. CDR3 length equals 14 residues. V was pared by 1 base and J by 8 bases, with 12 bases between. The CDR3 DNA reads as TGTGCCAGCAGTGAAGATCCAGGGTGGGACACCATATATTTT. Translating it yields CASSEDPGWDTIYF.

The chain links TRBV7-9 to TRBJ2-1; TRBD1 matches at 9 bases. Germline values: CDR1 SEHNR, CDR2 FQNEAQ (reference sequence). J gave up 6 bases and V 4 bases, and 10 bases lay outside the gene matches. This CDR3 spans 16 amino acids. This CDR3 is CASSSRPGQGSNEQFF. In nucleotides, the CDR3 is TGTGCCAGCAGCTCGCGGCCGGGACAGGGATCCAATGAGCAGTTCTTC.

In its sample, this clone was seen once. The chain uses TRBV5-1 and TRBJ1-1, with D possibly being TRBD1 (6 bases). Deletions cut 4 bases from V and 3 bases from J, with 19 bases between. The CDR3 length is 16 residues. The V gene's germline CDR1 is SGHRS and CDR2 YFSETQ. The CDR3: CASSDRTGPKDTEAFF. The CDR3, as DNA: TGCGCCAGCAGCGACCGTACAGGGCCAAAAGACACTGAAGCTTTCTTT. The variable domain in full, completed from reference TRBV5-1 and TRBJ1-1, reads KAGVTQTPRYLIKTRGQQVTLSCSPISGHRSVSWYQQTPGQGLQFLFEYFSETQRNKGNFPGRFSGRQFSNSRSEMNVSTLELGDSALYLCASSDRTGPKDTEAFFGQGTRLTVV.

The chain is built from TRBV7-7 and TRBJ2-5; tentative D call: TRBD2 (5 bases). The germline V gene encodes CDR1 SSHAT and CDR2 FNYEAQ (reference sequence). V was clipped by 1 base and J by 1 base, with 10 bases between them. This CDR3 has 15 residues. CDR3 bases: TGTGCCAGCAGCTTAGGTGGGAGTCCCCAAGAGACCCAGTACTTC. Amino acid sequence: CASSLGGSPQETQYF. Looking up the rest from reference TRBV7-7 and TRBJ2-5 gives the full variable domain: GAGVSQSPRYKVTKRGQDVTLRCDPISSHATLYWYQQALGQGPEFLTYFNYEAQPDKSGLPSDRFSAERPEGSISTLTIQRTEQRDSAMYRCASSLGGSPQETQYFGPGTRLLVL.

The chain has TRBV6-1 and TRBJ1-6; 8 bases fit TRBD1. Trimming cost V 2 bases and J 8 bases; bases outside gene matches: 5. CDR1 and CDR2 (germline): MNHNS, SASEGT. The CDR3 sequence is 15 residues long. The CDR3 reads CASSELDRGDSPLHF. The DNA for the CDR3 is TGTGCCAGCAGTGAACTTGACAGGGGAGATTCACCCCTCCACTTT.

In DNA, the CDR3 is TGTGCCAGCAGCTCAACAGGGGCAAATCAGCCCCAGCATTTT. Protein: CASSSTGANQPQHF. The J gene is TRBJ1-5, the V gene TRBV7-9, with 7 bases lining up with TRBD1. CDR3 length: 14 residues. Germline-derived CDR1 and CDR2 are SEHNR and FQNEAQ (reference sequence). Trimming at V came to 4 bases and at J to 4 bases, leaving 4 bases not matched to a gene.

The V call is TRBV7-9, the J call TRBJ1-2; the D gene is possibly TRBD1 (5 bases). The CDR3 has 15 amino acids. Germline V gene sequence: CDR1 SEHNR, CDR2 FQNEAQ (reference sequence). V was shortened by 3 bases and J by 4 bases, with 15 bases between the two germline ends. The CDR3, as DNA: TGTGCCAGCAGCTTTACTAGCAGGGTTGGCTATGGCTACACCTTC. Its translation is CASSFTSRVGYGYTF.

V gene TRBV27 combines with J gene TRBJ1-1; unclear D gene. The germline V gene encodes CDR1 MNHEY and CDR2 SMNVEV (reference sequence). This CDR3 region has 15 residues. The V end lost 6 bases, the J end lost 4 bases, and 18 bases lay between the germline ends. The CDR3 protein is CASSLNTQFGTEAFF. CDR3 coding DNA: TGTGCCAGCAGCTTGAATACGCAGTTTGGCACTGAAGCTTTCTTT.

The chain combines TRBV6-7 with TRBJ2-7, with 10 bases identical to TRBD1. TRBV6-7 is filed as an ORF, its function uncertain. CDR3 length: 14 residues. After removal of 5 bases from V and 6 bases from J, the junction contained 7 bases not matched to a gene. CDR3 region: CASSPRDRGGEQYF. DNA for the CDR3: TGTGCCAGCAGTCCCAGGGACAGGGGAGGCGAGCAGTACTTC.

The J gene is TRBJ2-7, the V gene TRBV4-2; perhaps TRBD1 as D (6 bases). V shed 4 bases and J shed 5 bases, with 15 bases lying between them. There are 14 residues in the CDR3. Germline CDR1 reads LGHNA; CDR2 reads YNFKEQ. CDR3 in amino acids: CASSRNQGMDEQYF. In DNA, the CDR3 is TGTGCCAGCAGCCGAAACCAGGGGATGGACGAGCAGTACTTC.